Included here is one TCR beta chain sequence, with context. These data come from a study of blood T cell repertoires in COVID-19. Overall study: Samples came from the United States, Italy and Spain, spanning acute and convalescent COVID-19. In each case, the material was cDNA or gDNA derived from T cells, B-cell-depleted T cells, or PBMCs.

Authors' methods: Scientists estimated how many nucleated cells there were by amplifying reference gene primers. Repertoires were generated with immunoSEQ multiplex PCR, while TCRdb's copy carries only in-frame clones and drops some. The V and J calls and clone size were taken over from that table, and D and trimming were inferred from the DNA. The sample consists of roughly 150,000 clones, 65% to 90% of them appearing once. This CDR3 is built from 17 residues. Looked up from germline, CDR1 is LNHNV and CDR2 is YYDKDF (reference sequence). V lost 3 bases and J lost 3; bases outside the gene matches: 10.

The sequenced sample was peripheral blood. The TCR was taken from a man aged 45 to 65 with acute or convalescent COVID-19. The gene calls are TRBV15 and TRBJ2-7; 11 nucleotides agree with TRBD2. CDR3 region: CATSRTGTSGKRYEQYF. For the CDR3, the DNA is TGTGCCACCAGCAGGACCGGGACTAGCGGTAAACGCTACGAGCAGTACTTC.